Below, 9 T cell receptor beta chains from the same sample are listed, as sequenced in a study of T-cell reconstitution after alpha-beta-depleted transplantation in children. As it was prepared, the TCRbeta library received unique molecular identifiers. In TCRdb, the PCR reads were re-called with MiXCR into one record per CDR3 protein. Among 530,000 or so distinct CDR3 sequences listed, over 20% were seen once. The material was PBMCs, obtained before TCRalphabeta/CD19-depleted stem cell transplant. The source is a boy in the first two years of life with Wiskott-Aldrich syndrome, due to receive a stem cell transplant.

CDR3 DNA sequence: TGTGCCATCAAGCGGCAGGACAATGAGCAGTTCTTC. Encoded protein: CAIKRQDNEQFF. The rearrangement joins TRBV10-3 to TRBJ2-1; tentatively, D is TRBD2 (5 bases). This CDR3 contains 12 residues. Germline V gene data show CDR1 as ENHRY and CDR2 as SYGVKD. V was trimmed by 7 bases and J by 5 bases, leaving 9 bases between them.

The gene calls are TRBV2 and TRBJ2-1; 8 nucleotides match TRBD2. Trimming took 4 bases from V and 6 from J; bases not matched to a gene: 11. The CDR3 is 16 amino acids. Germline CDR1 SNHLY, CDR2 FYNNEI. The CDR3 sequence is CASSGVVAGGSNEQFF. CDR3 coding DNA: TGTGCCAGCAGTGGAGTGGTGGCGGGAGGATCCAATGAGCAGTTCTTC.

This clonotype was picked up a small number of times. The CDR3 protein is CASSPLIPPSGNTIYF. The CDR3 region has the DNA TGTGCCAGCAGTCCCCTTATCCCCCCCTCTGGAAACACCATATATTTT. The V gene is TRBV27, the J gene TRBJ1-3; D ambiguous. Trimming took 5 bases from V and 0 from J, leaving 14 bases between them. Germline CDR1 is MNHEY and CDR2 is SMNVEV (reference sequence). This CDR3 contains 16 residues.

The V and J genes are TRBV7-8 and TRBJ1-5; D is undetermined. The CDR3 is made up of 16 amino acids. CDR1 SGHVS and CDR2 FQNEAQ come from the germline V gene. V lost 5 bases and J 0 bases, leaving 14 bases between the germline ends. The DNA of the CDR3 is TGTGCCAGCAGCGTCGGGGTTAGGAGTAGCAATCAGCCCCAGCATTTT. It yields the protein CASSVGVRSSNQPQHF.

This clonotype has a handful of counts. The V and J genes are TRBV4-1 and TRBJ1-1; D might be TRBD1 (6 bases). Germline V gene lookup returns CDR1 MGHRA and CDR2 YSYEKL. The CDR3 consists of 14 residues. The V and J ends lost 0 bases and 10 bases respectively, with 15 bases between them. CDR3: CASSQDWGRDGAFF. The CDR3 DNA sequence: TGCGCCAGCAGCCAAGACTGGGGGCGCGACGGAGCTTTCTTT.

This clonotype was detected a few times. The V and J genes are TRBV20-1 and TRBJ2-3, with 8 bases that match TRBD1. There are 14 residues in the CDR3. V trimming: 3 bases; J trimming: 7 bases; junction bases outside the gene matches: 9. CDR1 and CDR2 (germline): DFQATT, SNEGSKA (reference sequence). The CDR3 nucleotides read TGCAGTGCTAGGTCCGGACAGGGCGGGTATACGCAGTATTTT. The encoded protein is CSARSGQGGYTQYF.

In this sample, this clonotype turned up a few times. The rearrangement uses TRBV29-1 and TRBJ1-1; TRBD1 aligns across 8 bases. The CDR3 has 13 amino acids. Per the germline V gene, CDR1 is SQVTM and CDR2 is ANQGSEA. After removal of 6 bases from V and 4 bases from J, the junction contained 7 bases not matched to a gene. The CDR3 DNA follows: TGCAGCGTCCTCAGACAGGGGAGCACTGAAGCTTTCTTT. It translates to CSVLRQGSTEAFF.

This clonotype was detected only a few times. V gene TRBV7-2 combines with J gene TRBJ2-3, with D possibly TRBD2 on 6 matching bases. Germline CDR1 SGHTA, CDR2 FQGNSA. V was cut by 3 bases and J by 7 bases, with 11 bases left in between. CDR3 size: 13 residues. The CDR3 protein is CASSLIGGNTQYF. The CDR3 bases are TGTGCCAGCAGCTTGATCGGGGGAAATACGCAGTATTTT.

This clonotype was recorded a few times. Mismatch with germline at one junction end may stem from a read error. This chain links TRBV27 with TRBJ2-1; 7 bases match TRBD1. Germline V gene data show CDR1 as MNHEY and CDR2 as SMNVEV (reference sequence). CDR3 length: 11 residues. CDR3 region: CASSVPGTVIF. The CDR3, as DNA: TGTGCCAGCAGTGTCCCTGGGACAGTCATCTTC.